These T cell receptor beta chains were read from a single sample in a study of Ad26.COV2.S vaccination and SARS-CoV-2 variants. Profiled with immunoSEQ multiplex PCR; TCRdb holds only in-frame clones, not every one. Of 350,000 to 550,000 clones detected, about 88% appear once; the ten largest clones hold roughly 2.5%. The starting material was peripheral blood, obtained in a trial of Ad26.COV2.S vaccine versus placebo. Source of these receptors: a person between 18 and 59 years old who received the Ad26.COV2.S COVID-19 vaccine or a placebo. The CDR3 runs from the conserved cysteine through the conserved F or W. Fields, in order: V gene, J gene, D gene, clone size, CDR3 DNA, CDR3 protein. D genes are given only for firm matches. The listing skips clone size in some rows; elsewhere it reads once, few, many or a size class.

v_call: TRBV2
j_call: TRBJ2-1
d_call: -
clone_size: -
cdr3_nt: TGTGCCAGCATATCTGGCGACTCCTACAATGAGCAGTTCTTC
cdr3_aa: CASISGDSYNEQFF

v_call: TRBV6-5
j_call: TRBJ1-6
d_call: -
clone_size: -
cdr3_nt: TGTGCCAGCAAGGGCGGAAATTCACCCCTCCACTTT
cdr3_aa: CASKGGNSPLHF

v_call: TRBV6-1
j_call: TRBJ1-4
d_call: TRBD1
clone_size: -
cdr3_nt: TGTGCCAGCAGTGAATGGGCAGGGGGTATAGATGAAAAACTGTTTTTT
cdr3_aa: CASSEWAGGIDEKLFF

v_call: TRBV7-9
j_call: TRBJ2-3
d_call: TRBD1
clone_size: once
cdr3_nt: TGTGCCAGCAGCTTAGGGGACAGGGGCGGAGATACGCAGTATTTT
cdr3_aa: CASSLGDRGGDTQYF

v_call: TRBV2
j_call: TRBJ2-3
d_call: -
clone_size: -
cdr3_nt: TGTGCCAGCAGTGTTAGGGCCCCGATCGATACGCAGTATTTT
cdr3_aa: CASSVRAPIDTQYF

v_call: TRBV11-2
j_call: TRBJ1-3
d_call: -
clone_size: -
cdr3_nt: TGTGCCAGCAGCATAGGGGTGGCTGGAAACACCATATATTTT
cdr3_aa: CASSIGVAGNTIYF

v_call: TRBV28
j_call: TRBJ2-7
d_call: -
clone_size: -
cdr3_nt: TGTGCCAGCAGTCCACCCCCCCTTGGGTCCTTCCACGAGCAGTACTTC
cdr3_aa: CASSPPPLGSFHEQYF

v_call: TRBV29-1
j_call: TRBJ1-1
d_call: -
clone_size: -
cdr3_nt: TGCAGCACATACAGGGATATGAACACTGAAGCTTTCTTT
cdr3_aa: CSTYRDMNTEAFF

v_call: TRBV19
j_call: TRBJ1-2
d_call: -
clone_size: -
cdr3_nt: TGTGCCAGTCAAACCCCGGGAGGGGTGATCTATGGCTACACCTTC
cdr3_aa: CASQTPGGVIYGYTF

v_call: TRBV5-5
j_call: TRBJ1-5
d_call: -
clone_size: -
cdr3_nt: TGTGCCAGCAGCTTGTGGGGTAGTCAGCCCCAGCATTTT
cdr3_aa: CASSLWGSQPQHF

v_call: TRBV27
j_call: TRBJ2-3
d_call: -
clone_size: -
cdr3_nt: TGTGCCAGCAGTTTCCGGACAGCGATCGGGGCAGATACGCAGTATTTT
cdr3_aa: CASSFRTAIGADTQYF

v_call: TRBV27
j_call: TRBJ1-1
d_call: -
clone_size: -
cdr3_nt: TGTGCCAGCAGTCCCGGACACTACGTCCGGGCTTTCTTT
cdr3_aa: CASSPGHYVRAFF

v_call: TRBV7-2
j_call: TRBJ2-3
d_call: -
clone_size: -
cdr3_nt: TGTGCCAGCAGCCCCCCCACAGATACGCAGTATTTT
cdr3_aa: CASSPPTDTQYF

v_call: TRBV9
j_call: TRBJ2-6
d_call: -
clone_size: -
cdr3_nt: TGTGCCAGCAGCGGCAGGGTCTCTGGGGCCAACGTCCTGACTTTC
cdr3_aa: CASSGRVSGANVLTF

v_call: TRBV10-3
j_call: TRBJ2-5
d_call: TRBD2
clone_size: -
cdr3_nt: TGTGCCATCAGTGAGTGGTGGGCTAGCGGGAGTGAGACCCAGTACTTC
cdr3_aa: CAISEWWASGSETQYF

v_call: TRBV5-1
j_call: TRBJ1-6
d_call: -
clone_size: -
cdr3_nt: TGCGCCAGCAGTTCGCCGGGGGCGAATTCACCCCTCCACTTT
cdr3_aa: CASSSPGANSPLHF

v_call: TRBV15
j_call: TRBJ2-1
d_call: -
clone_size: -
cdr3_nt: TGTGCCACCAGCAGATTCCGCTTTGAGCAGTTCTTC
cdr3_aa: CATSRFRFEQFF

v_call: TRBV24-1
j_call: TRBJ2-1
d_call: -
clone_size: -
cdr3_nt: TGTGCCACCAGTGATTCCTCCCTGGGCTACAATGAGCAGTTCTTC
cdr3_aa: CATSDSSLGYNEQFF

v_call: TRBV6-5
j_call: TRBJ2-5
d_call: -
clone_size: once
cdr3_nt: TGTGCCAGCAGACAAAACAGGGAAGAGACCCAGTACTTC
cdr3_aa: CASRQNREETQYF

v_call: TRBV5-1
j_call: TRBJ2-5
d_call: -
clone_size: -
cdr3_nt: TGCGCCAGCAGCTACGGGCTGAGAGAGACCCAGTACTTC
cdr3_aa: CASSYGLRETQYF

v_call: TRBV10-3
j_call: TRBJ1-3
d_call: -
clone_size: -
cdr3_nt: TGTGCCATCAAAAACCCAAGAATCCCCTCTGGAAACACCATATATTTT
cdr3_aa: CAIKNPRIPSGNTIYF

v_call: TRBV3-1/TRBV3-2
j_call: TRBJ2-1
d_call: TRBD2
clone_size: -
cdr3_nt: TGTGCCAGCAGCCCAAGCGCCGGGACTAGCGTGTTCTTC
cdr3_aa: CASSPSAGTSVFF

v_call: TRBV6-5
j_call: TRBJ2-3
d_call: -
clone_size: -
cdr3_nt: TGTGCCAGCAGTTACTCCTTTGGTGGGGATACGCAGTATTTT
cdr3_aa: CASSYSFGGDTQYF

v_call: TRBV12-3/TRBV12-4
j_call: TRBJ2-5
d_call: -
clone_size: -
cdr3_nt: TGTGCCAGCGCGGCAGTAGAGACCCAGTACTTC
cdr3_aa: CASAAVETQYF

v_call: TRBV11-2
j_call: TRBJ2-3
d_call: -
clone_size: -
cdr3_nt: TGTGCCAGCAGCTTGGTTAGAGATACGCAGTATTTT
cdr3_aa: CASSLVRDTQYF

v_call: TRBV7-8
j_call: TRBJ2-3
d_call: -
clone_size: -
cdr3_nt: TGTGCCAGCAGCCTCGTGGGGCGGGCGCAGTATTTT
cdr3_aa: CASSLVGRAQYF

v_call: TRBV5-1
j_call: TRBJ2-1
d_call: -
clone_size: -
cdr3_nt: TGCGCCAGCAGCTTGAGGACTGCCTACAATGAGCAGTTCTTC
cdr3_aa: CASSLRTAYNEQFF

v_call: TRBV5-1
j_call: TRBJ1-6
d_call: -
clone_size: -
cdr3_nt: TGCGCCAGCAGCCCGGTACCGGGAAACGGCTCACCCCTCCACTTT
cdr3_aa: CASSPVPGNGSPLHF

v_call: TRBV7-2
j_call: TRBJ2-3
d_call: -
clone_size: -
cdr3_nt: TGTGCCAGCAGCTTAGAGGAGGGAGTAACTGCGCAGTATTTT
cdr3_aa: CASSLEEGVTAQYF

v_call: TRBV5-4
j_call: TRBJ1-1
d_call: -
clone_size: -
cdr3_nt: TGTGCCAGCAGCTTGCCTGGGGCTGCGAACACTGAAGCTTTCTTT
cdr3_aa: CASSLPGAANTEAFF

v_call: TRBV4-3
j_call: TRBJ2-2
d_call: TRBD2
clone_size: -
cdr3_nt: TGCGCCAGCAGCCGGCGAGCGGGGGAAACCGGGGAGCTGTTTTTT
cdr3_aa: CASSRRAGETGELFF

v_call: TRBV7-2
j_call: TRBJ1-1
d_call: -
clone_size: once
cdr3_nt: TGTGCCAGCAGCTTGTACGGGAACACTGAAGCTTTCTTT
cdr3_aa: CASSLYGNTEAFF

v_call: TRBV5-4
j_call: TRBJ2-1
d_call: -
clone_size: -
cdr3_nt: TGTGCCAGCAGCTTCCAGGGTCCCTCCTACAATGAGCAGTTCTTC
cdr3_aa: CASSFQGPSYNEQFF

v_call: TRBV5-1
j_call: TRBJ2-2
d_call: -
clone_size: -
cdr3_nt: TGCGCCAGCAGCTTGGCCGTGCGGGAAGGCACCGGGGAGCTGTTTTTT
cdr3_aa: CASSLAVREGTGELFF

v_call: TRBV6-5
j_call: TRBJ1-2
d_call: -
clone_size: -
cdr3_nt: TGTGCCAGCAGTTACGGGGGCATTCACTATGGCTACACCTTC
cdr3_aa: CASSYGGIHYGYTF

v_call: TRBV5-4
j_call: TRBJ2-2
d_call: -
clone_size: -
cdr3_nt: TGTGCCAGCAGCTTGCCCCGGGAGTCGTCCGGGGAGCTGTTTTTT
cdr3_aa: CASSLPRESSGELFF

v_call: TRBV12-3/TRBV12-4
j_call: TRBJ2-2
d_call: -
clone_size: once
cdr3_nt: TGTGCCAGCAGTAATAACACCGGGGAGCTGTTTTTT
cdr3_aa: CASSNNTGELFF

v_call: TRBV30
j_call: TRBJ1-1
d_call: -
clone_size: once
cdr3_nt: TGTGCCTGGAGTGCGGGACGCATGAACACTGAAGCTTTCTTT
cdr3_aa: CAWSAGRMNTEAFF

v_call: TRBV9
j_call: TRBJ1-3
d_call: -
clone_size: -
cdr3_nt: TGTGCCAGCAGCGTAGATTACTCTGGAAACACCATATATTTT
cdr3_aa: CASSVDYSGNTIYF

v_call: TRBV10-3
j_call: TRBJ2-1
d_call: TRBD2
clone_size: -
cdr3_nt: TGTGCCATCAGCGAATTGGGCAGCGGGACCACGGGGCAGTTCTTC
cdr3_aa: CAISELGSGTTGQFF